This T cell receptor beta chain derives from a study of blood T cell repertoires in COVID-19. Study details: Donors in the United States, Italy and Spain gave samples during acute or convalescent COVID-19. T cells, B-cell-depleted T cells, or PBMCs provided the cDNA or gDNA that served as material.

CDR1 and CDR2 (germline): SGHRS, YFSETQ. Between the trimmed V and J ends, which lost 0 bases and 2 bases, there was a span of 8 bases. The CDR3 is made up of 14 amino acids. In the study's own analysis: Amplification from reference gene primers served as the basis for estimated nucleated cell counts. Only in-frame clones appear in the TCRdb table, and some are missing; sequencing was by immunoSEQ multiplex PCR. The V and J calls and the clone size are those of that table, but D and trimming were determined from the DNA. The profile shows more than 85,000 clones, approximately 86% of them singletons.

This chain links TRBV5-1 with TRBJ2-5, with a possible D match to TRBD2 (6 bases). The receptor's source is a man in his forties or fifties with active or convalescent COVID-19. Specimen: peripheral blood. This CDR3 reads CASSLGRGQETQYF. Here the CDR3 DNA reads TGCGCCAGCAGCTTGGGGCGGGGTCAAGAGACCCAGTACTTC.